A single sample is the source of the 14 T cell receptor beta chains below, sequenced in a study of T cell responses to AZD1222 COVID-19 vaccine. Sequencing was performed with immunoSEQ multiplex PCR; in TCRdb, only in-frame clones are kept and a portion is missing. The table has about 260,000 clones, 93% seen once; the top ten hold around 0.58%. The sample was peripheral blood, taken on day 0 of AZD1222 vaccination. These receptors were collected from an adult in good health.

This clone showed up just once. The CDR3 spells CASSPGTSGGSYQETQYF. The DNA of the CDR3 is TGTGCCAGCAGCCCCGGGACTAGCGGGGGGTCGTACCAAGAGACCCAGTACTTC. The chain carries TRBV11-2 and TRBJ2-5; 15 bases are a match to TRBD2. Per germline, CDR1 SGHAT and CDR2 FQNNGV. There are 18 residues in the CDR3. The junction had 7 bases not matched to a gene; V was cut back by 5 bases and J by 0 bases.

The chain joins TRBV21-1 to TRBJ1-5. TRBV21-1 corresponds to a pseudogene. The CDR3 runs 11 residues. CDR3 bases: TGTGCCTGGGACGGGAATCAGCCCCAGCATTTT. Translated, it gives CAWDGNQPQHF.

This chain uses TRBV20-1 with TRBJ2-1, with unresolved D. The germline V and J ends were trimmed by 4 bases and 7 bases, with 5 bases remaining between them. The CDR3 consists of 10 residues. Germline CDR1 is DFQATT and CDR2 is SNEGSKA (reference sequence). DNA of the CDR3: TGCAGTGCTAAACTGAATGAGCAGTTCTTC. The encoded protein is CSAKLNEQFF.

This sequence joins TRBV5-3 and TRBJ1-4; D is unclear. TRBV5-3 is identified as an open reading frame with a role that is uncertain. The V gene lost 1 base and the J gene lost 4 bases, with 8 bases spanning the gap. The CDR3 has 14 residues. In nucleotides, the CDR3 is TGTGCCAGAAGCTTGATCCCGTATAATGAAAAACTGTTTTTT. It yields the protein CARSLIPYNEKLFF.

CDR3 nucleotides: TGTGCCAGCAGTTTATCCCCAGGGAGGCATTCACCCCTCCACTTT. Translating gives CASSLSPGRHSPLHF. The V gene is TRBV27, the J gene TRBJ1-6; tentatively, D is TRBD1 (5 bases). The V gene lost 0 bases and the J gene lost 8 bases, with 11 bases spanning the gap. Germline V gene sequence: CDR1 MNHEY, CDR2 SMNVEV (reference sequence). This CDR3 region has 15 residues.

The CDR3 protein is CASSLRQGTGYTF. The CDR3 DNA is TGTGCCAGCAGCTTACGTCAGGGTACCGGCTACACCTTC. The chain uses TRBV7-2 and TRBJ1-2; D is possibly TRBD1 (5 bases). Germline V lookup: CDR1 SGHTA, CDR2 FQGNSA. V was pared by 2 bases and J by 8 bases, with 12 bases between. The length of the CDR3 is 13 residues.

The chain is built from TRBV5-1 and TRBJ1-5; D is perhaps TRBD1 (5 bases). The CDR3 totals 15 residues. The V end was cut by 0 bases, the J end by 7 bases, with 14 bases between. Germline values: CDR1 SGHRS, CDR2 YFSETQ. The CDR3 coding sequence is TGCGCCAGCAGCTTGGGAGACAGTCCTGACCAGCCCCAGCATTTT. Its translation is CASSLGDSPDQPQHF.

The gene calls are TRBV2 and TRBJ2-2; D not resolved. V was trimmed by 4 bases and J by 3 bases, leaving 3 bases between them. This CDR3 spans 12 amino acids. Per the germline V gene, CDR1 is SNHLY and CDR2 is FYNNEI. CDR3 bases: TGTGCCAGCAGTGGAGACACCGGGGAGCTGTTTTTT. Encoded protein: CASSGDTGELFF.

The CDR3 spells CASTGQAFLGNQPQHF. DNA for the CDR3: TGTGCCAGTACAGGACAGGCCTTCCTAGGCAATCAGCCCCAGCATTTT. The rearrangement joins TRBV28 to TRBJ1-5; 7 bases align to TRBD1. The CDR3 length is 16 residues. V dropped 9 bases and J dropped 2; count of bases not matched to a gene: 13. Germline V gives CDR1 MDHEN, CDR2 SYDVKM.

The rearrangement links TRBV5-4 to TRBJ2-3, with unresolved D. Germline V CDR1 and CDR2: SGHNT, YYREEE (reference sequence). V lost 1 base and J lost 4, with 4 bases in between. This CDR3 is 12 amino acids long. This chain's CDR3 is CASSLLSDTQYF. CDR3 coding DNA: TGTGCCAGCAGCTTGCTCTCAGATACGCAGTATTTT.

Here the CDR3 DNA reads TGTGCCAGCTCACCAGGAGGACTAGCGGGCCTTTACAATGAGCAGTTCTTC. It yields the protein CASSPGGLAGLYNEQFF. The chain is built from TRBV18 and TRBJ2-1, with 11 bases matching TRBD2. The germline V gene encodes CDR1 KGHSH and CDR2 LQKENI. The CDR3 has 17 amino acids. Trimming removed 2 bases from V and 4 bases from J; junction bases left unmatched: 7.

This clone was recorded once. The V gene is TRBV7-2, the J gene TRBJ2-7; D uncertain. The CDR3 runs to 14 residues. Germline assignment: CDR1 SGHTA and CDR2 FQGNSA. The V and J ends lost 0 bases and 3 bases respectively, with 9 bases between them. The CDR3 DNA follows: TGTGCCAGCAGCTTAGCTGGGGTTTTCTACGAGCAGTACTTC. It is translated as CASSLAGVFYEQYF.

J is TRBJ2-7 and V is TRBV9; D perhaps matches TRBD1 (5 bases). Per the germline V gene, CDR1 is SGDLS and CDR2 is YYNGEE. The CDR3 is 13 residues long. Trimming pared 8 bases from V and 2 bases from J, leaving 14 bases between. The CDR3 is CARLRRTTYEQYF. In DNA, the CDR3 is TGTGCCAGACTAAGGCGGACAACCTACGAGCAGTACTTC.

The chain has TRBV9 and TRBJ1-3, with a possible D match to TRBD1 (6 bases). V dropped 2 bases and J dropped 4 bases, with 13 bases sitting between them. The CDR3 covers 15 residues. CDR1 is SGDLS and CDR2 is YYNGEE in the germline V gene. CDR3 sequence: CASSVETGLGNTIYF. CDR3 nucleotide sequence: TGTGCCAGCAGCGTCGAAACAGGGTTGGGAAACACCATATATTTT. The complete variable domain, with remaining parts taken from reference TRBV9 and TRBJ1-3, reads DSGVTQTPKHLITATGQRVTLRCSPRSGDLSVYWYQQSLDQGLQFLIQYYNGEERAKGNILERFSAQQFPDLHSELNLSSLELGDSALYFCASSVETGLGNTIYFGEGSWLTVV.